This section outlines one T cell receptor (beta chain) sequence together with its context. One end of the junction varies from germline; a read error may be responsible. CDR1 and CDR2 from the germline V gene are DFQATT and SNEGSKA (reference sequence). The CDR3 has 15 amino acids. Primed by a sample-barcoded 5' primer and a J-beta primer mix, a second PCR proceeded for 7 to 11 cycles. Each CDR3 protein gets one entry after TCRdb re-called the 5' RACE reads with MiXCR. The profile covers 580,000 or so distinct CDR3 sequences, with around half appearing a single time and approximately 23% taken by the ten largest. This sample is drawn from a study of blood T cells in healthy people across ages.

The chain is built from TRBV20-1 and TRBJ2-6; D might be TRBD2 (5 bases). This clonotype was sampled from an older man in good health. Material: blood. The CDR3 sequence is CSARGPLSGANVLTF. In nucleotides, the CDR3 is TGCAGTGCAAGAGGGCCTCTCTCTGGGGCCAACGTCCTGACTTTC.